This TCR beta chain was profiled in a study of blood T cell repertoires in COVID-19. Overall study: PBMCs, B-cell-depleted T cells, or T cells were the source of the cDNA or gDNA that made up the material.

This clone has only a few counts. With 0 bases removed from V and 7 bases from J, the gap between germline ends came to 11 bases. The CDR3 totals 14 residues. Per the germline V gene, CDR1 is SGHDT and CDR2 is YYEEEE. Sequencing used immunoSEQ multiplex PCR; TCRdb keeps in-frame clones, though not all of them. The repertoire includes about 100,000 clones, around four fifths of them detected once, and less than 35% sits in the top ten. The receptor's source is a man aged 70-80 years with active or convalescent COVID-19. The sequencing input was peripheral blood. The chain employs TRBV5-6 and TRBJ1-5, with a possible D match to TRBD1 (5 bases). CDR3 protein: CASSLAQGGQPQHF. Written as DNA, the CDR3 is TGTGCCAGCAGCTTGGCGCAGGGCGGCCAGCCCCAGCATTTT.